This is a list of T cell receptor beta chains from one sample in a study of blood T cells in healthy people across ages. TCRdb reanalysed the 5' RACE reads using MiXCR and keeps one entry per CDR3 protein. This table has over a million distinct CDR3 sequences, around 45% appearing once. Sequenced: blood. The receptors were sampled from a woman in her sixties or seventies in good health. CDR3s leave out the opening cysteine and the closing phenylalanine or tryptophan.

length	V	J	CDR3
13	TRBV11-3	TRBJ2-1	AGSLGLAGVGEQF
12	TRBV5-1	TRBJ2-7	ASSPERAPYEQY
15	TRBV20-1	TRBJ2-1	SAGTLLAGGSYNEQF
13	TRBV20-1	TRBJ2-7	SARAVKRTSYEQY
14	TRBV12-3/TRBV12-4	TRBJ2-2	ASSLATGTTTGELF
9	TRBV7-9	TRBJ2-4	AGSLSGFQY
13	TRBV5-8	TRBJ2-5	ASSLVRGQGETQY
11	TRBV14	TRBJ2-1	ASRRQGSNEQF
13	TRBV27	TRBJ2-7	ASSSIITGRETKY
10	TRBV29-1	TRBJ2-3	NADLDTDTQY
13	TRBV19	TRBJ2-1	ASSKGLAGEQEQF
13	TRBV12-3/TRBV12-4	TRBJ2-7	ASKQQGSSPYEQY
12	TRBV12-3/TRBV12-4	TRBJ2-5	ASSLLAPPREQY
12	TRBV29-1	TRBJ2-1	SLTSGKRIGEQF
12	TRBV27	TRBJ2-3	ASANQGAQDTQY
13	TRBV6-6	TRBJ1-2	ASSEAVGTNYGYT
10	TRBV5-5	TRBJ2-7	ASSTATYEQY
12	TRBV9	TRBJ2-7	ASSVGRASYKQY
15	TRBV7-9	TRBJ1-3	ASSLPPGGRSGNTIY
12	TRBV10-3	TRBJ2-3	AISIGGGTDTQY
10	TRBV5-1	.	ASRLGHREQY